This T cell receptor (beta chain) is from a study of shared clonotypes between healthy human individuals. Points from the study as a whole: Shared clonotypes across all four donors exceeded non-shared ones in generation probability. Naive subsets typically showed greater estimated richness than memory subsets. A limitation of the genetic and exposure-history diversity represented arose from few donors.

Terminally differentiated effector memory CD45RA+ cells were excluded from the naive CD8 cells, which were CD45RO-negative and positively selected for CCR7. Study donors comprised healthy, HIV-negative adults devoid of recent acute infection or vaccination. Worth noting for this clone: Its antigen remains unidentified.

The CDR3 has 16 residues. Between the trimmed V and J ends, which lost 5 bases and 0 bases, there was a span of 14 bases. Germline V gene data show CDR1 as SEHNR and CDR2 as FQNEAQ (reference sequence). Produced via immunoSEQ multiplex PCR; TCRdb's table is partial and in-frame only. The sample comprises about 800,000 clones, about 96% of which are singletons, and about 0.21% rests with the top ten. Sequences were obtained from naive CD8+ T cells sorted from blood. The clonotype was recovered from a man younger than 40 in good health. The rearrangement uses TRBV7-9 and TRBJ2-1; no reliable D call. CDR3 region: CASSPSKGISYNEQFF. The CDR3 DNA is TGTGCCAGCAGCCCGAGTAAAGGAATCTCCTACAATGAGCAGTTCTTC.